Here is one T cell receptor beta chain with its context. What it binds is not known. An input of about 0.45 to 1 ug of RNA was subjected to reverse transcription using random hexamers. The amplification used immunoSEQ multiplex PCR on TCR beta CDR3; it spanned 54 Vbeta and 13 Jbeta. TCRdb analysed the immunoSEQ multiplex PCR reads with MiXCR anew, one entry per CDR3 protein. Altogether about 280,000 distinct CDR3 sequences are present, roughly 84% being singletons, with the ten largest covering approximately 0.11%. Negative isolation was used for CD8+ and CD4+ T cells and FACS enrichment for TEMRA cells. The source of the sample is a study of CD8 T cells in Susac syndrome. General study results and limits: By the study's own acknowledgment, its TCR sequencing and HLA analysis included relatively few individuals.

V was clipped by 7 bases and J by 3 bases; unmatched bases: 8. Germline values: CDR1 SQVTM, CDR2 ANQGSEA. The CDR3 runs to 13 residues. The receptor was isolated from a human donor with multiple sclerosis. The source material was CD8+ T cells from PBMCs. This chain links TRBV29-1 with TRBJ2-7, with TRBD1 identical over 8 bases. CDR3 bases: TGCAGCGCTGACCTAGGACAGGGCTACGAGCAGTACTTC. Its translation: CSADLGQGYEQYF.